This T cell receptor (beta chain) was captured by sequencing in a study of T-cell memory formation after mild COVID-19 (dated by TCRdb to the early 2020s). With regard to the full study: TCR sequence clusters from the two donors were largely donor specific. Longitudinal TCRalpha and TCRbeta repertoire sequencing tracked T-cell clones expanding and contracting after mild COVID-19 in a couple of donors. Two young, previously healthy adult volunteers, one female and one male, were included in the cohort.

TCRdb shows the sequencer as Illumina NovaSeq 6000. TCRalpha and TCRbeta cDNA libraries were built by 5'RACE with constant-segment primers, adding sample barcodes and unique molecular identifiers. Trizol reagent was used to extract RNA from every sample. Amplification of the libraries took two PCR steps, and the second step added a second sample barcode plus Illumina TruSeq adapters. Sequencing of the libraries was done on an Illumina NovaSeq, producing 2 x 150 bp paired-end reads. Regarding the original processing steps: With migec v1.2.7, reads were demultiplexed and then collapsed into UMI-guided consensus sequences. Using mixcr v2.1.11, the UMI consensuses were aligned to TRA and TRB V and J templates and assembled into clonotypes. Expanded or contracted clonotypes were those called significant by both edgeR and NoisET, with noise models trained on biological replicates. For edgeR calls, a false discovery rate-adjusted p below 0.01 and a log2 fold-change threshold of 1 were applied. As an exploratory analysis of dynamics, max-normalized trajectories of the 1000 most abundant clonotypes were examined with PCA combined with hierarchical clustering. Each responding clone was given a CD4 or CD8 phenotype based on the CD4+ and CD8+ repertoires, which had been sequenced separately. The public reads were reprocessed in TCRdb via fastp at Q25 and MiXCR, keeping in-frame beta chains. For every CDR3 protein sequence, its rows merge into one entry that carries the most common genes and DNA. The V and J calls reflect TCRdb's pipeline rather than the authors' work. The sample table holds more than 80,000 distinct CDR3 sequences, of which around an eighth were seen once. 27% of the sample comes from the top ten.

The V and J ends are trimmed by 1 base and 11 bases, leaving 27 bases between them. The CDR3 has 19 amino acids, counting the end cysteine and phenylalanine. Only CDR3 DNA remains: 57 bases, in frame from the first base. The CDR1 and CDR2 encoded by the germline V gene are LGHNA and YSLEER. Results the study describes overall, beyond this receptor: Contracting CD4+ clones were located mainly in the CM and EM memory subsets, whereas CD8+ clones were found to be enriched in EMRA. Clones that contracted from day 15 to 85 showed balanced CD4/CD8 phenotypes, whereas a second wave of clones that expanded from day 15 to 37 leaned towards CD4+. SARS-CoV-2 specificity of the second-wave clones peaking on day 37 was not confirmed. Some responding clones were detected in pre-infection memory, suggesting pre-existing cross-reactive memory T cells joined the SARS-CoV-2 response. Only a couple of mild cases were covered by the study, and larger cohorts that include severe cases with pre-infection samples were considered necessary.

Ficoll-Paque density gradient centrifugation was the method used to isolate PBMCs. In regard to this clonotype: Its antigen remains undetermined. No clone much larger than this one lies a single base away; base qualities are absent.

This chain is built from TRBV4-3 and TRBJ1-6; the D gene is not confidently resolved. The sequencing sample was made of PBMCs or a T cell subset sorted from them (not recorded which). This TCR derives from an adult woman who had mild COVID-19 (a few samples of this study predate the infection). The sample titles of this study are shuffled in the database, so cell type and time point are left out; the donor was told from shared clones. The bases read TGCGCCAGCAGCCAAGGTTATGAAACACTCGCGGGTGATTGGCCACCCCTCCACTTT. Translation gives CASSQGYETLAGDWPPLHF.